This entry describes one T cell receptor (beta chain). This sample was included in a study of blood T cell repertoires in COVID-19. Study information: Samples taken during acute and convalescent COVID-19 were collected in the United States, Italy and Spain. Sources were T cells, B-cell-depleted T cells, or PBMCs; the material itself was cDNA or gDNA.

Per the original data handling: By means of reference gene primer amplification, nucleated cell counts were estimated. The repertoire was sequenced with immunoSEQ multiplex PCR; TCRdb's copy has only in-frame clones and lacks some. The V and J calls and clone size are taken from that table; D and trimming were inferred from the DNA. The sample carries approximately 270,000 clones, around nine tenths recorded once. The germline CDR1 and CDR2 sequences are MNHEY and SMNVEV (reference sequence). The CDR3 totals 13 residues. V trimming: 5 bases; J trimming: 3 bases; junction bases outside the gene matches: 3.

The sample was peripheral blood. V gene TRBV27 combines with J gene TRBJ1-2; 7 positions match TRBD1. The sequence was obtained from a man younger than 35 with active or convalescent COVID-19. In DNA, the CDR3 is TGTGCCAGCAGTCCCGGGACAGACTATGGCTACACCTTC. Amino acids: CASSPGTDYGYTF.